A single sample is the source of the 17 T cell receptor beta chains below, sequenced in a study of T cell repertoires in cytomegalovirus infection. Their antigens are not known. TCRdb re-analysed the reads in MiXCR, keeping a single row per CDR3 protein. This repertoire shows about 920,000 distinct CDR3 sequences, roughly 30% found once; its top ten account for over 12%. The sequencing used cultured CD8+ T cells from PBMCs, collected from culture after CMV antigen stimulation. Receptor source: a human donor in good health (CMV status not recorded). Some clones in this sample may be carry-over from other donors' samples.

This chain joins TRBV6-6 and TRBJ2-2; TRBD1 matches 10 bases. The germline V gene encodes CDR1 MNHNY and CDR2 SVGAGI (reference sequence). CDR3 length equals 17 residues. J lost 5 bases, V lost 0 bases, and 6 bases had no gene match. CDR3 protein: CASSYSPGQGGTGELFF. The CDR3 region has the DNA TGTGCCAGCAGTTACTCGCCAGGACAGGGGGGGACCGGGGAGCTGTTTTTT.

This clonotype was detected a few times. This chain links TRBV3-1 with TRBJ2-7; tentative D call: TRBD1 (6 bases). Germline V gene sequence: CDR1 LGHDT, CDR2 YNNKEL (reference sequence). V was pared by 5 bases and J by 0 bases, with 14 bases between. This CDR3 contains 15 residues. In DNA form, the CDR3 reads TGTGCCAGCAGCGCTCCCGACAGGAGCTCCTACGAGCAGTACTTC. The encoded protein is CASSAPDRSSYEQYF.

V gene TRBV10-3 combines with J gene TRBJ2-5, with D perhaps matching TRBD2 (6 bases). The CDR3 is 16 amino acids. The ends were cut back, 7 bases at V and 4 bases at J, with 22 bases in the middle. CDR1 is ENHRY, CDR2 SYGVKD, per germline. CDR3 region: CAIKVWDRQGGETQYF. The CDR3 DNA reads as TGTGCCATCAAAGTATGGGACCGGCAGGGAGGAGAGACCCAGTACTTC.

In this sample, this clonotype turned up many times. The V and J genes are TRBV7-2 and TRBJ2-3; 10 bases are shared with TRBD1. V gave up 3 bases and J gave up 5 bases; unmatched junction bases: 2. CDR3 length equals 14 residues. Looked up from germline, CDR1 is SGHTA and CDR2 is FQGNSA. As DNA, the CDR3 is TGTGCCAGCAGCTTTAGGGACAGGGGAGATACGCAGTATTTT. The encoded protein is CASSFRDRGDTQYF.

The chain carries TRBV7-9 and TRBJ1-5; 7 bases line up with TRBD1. Germline V gene lookup returns CDR1 SEHNR and CDR2 FQNEAQ (reference sequence). Trimming took 5 bases from V and 0 from J; bases not matched to a gene: 16. CDR3 length equals 19 residues. DNA of the CDR3: TGTGCCAGCAGCGAGGGCCGAATCCGGGACAGCAATAGCAATCAGCCCCAGCATTTT. Translating it yields CASSEGRIRDSNSNQPQHF.

The sample holds a few counts of this clonotype. The CDR3 here is CASSKGWGGEGPNPYEQYF. CDR3 coding DNA: TGTGCCAGTAGTAAGGGGTGGGGGGGTGAGGGCCCAAACCCTTACGAGCAGTACTTC. This chain connects TRBV19 to TRBJ2-7; TRBD2 matches 7 bases. The CDR3 runs to 19 residues. With 4 bases clipped from V and 4 bases from J, the junction kept 22 bases outside the gene matches. Germline V gene sequence: CDR1 LNHDA, CDR2 SQIVND (reference sequence).

The gene calls are TRBV5-1 and TRBJ1-6; 7 bases are a match to TRBD1. CDR1 and CDR2 (germline): SGHRS, YFSETQ. This CDR3 region has 16 residues. Trimming at V came to 0 bases and at J to 8 bases, leaving 8 bases not matched to a gene. The chain's CDR3 is CASSLEMRGPDSPLHF. The CDR3 DNA follows: TGCGCCAGCAGCTTGGAGATGAGGGGGCCTGATTCACCCCTCCACTTT.

The chain carries TRBV27 and TRBJ1-2; the D gene is possibly TRBD1 (6 bases). This CDR3 is built from 14 residues. V lost 7 bases and J lost 8, with 20 bases in between. CDR1 is MNHEY and CDR2 is SMNVEV in the germline V gene (reference sequence). This CDR3 is CASTPGGGSWGYTF. The CDR3 DNA is TGTGCCAGCACCCCCGGCGGGGGCTCGTGGGGCTACACCTTC.

The rearrangement uses TRBV27 and TRBJ2-5; TRBD1 matches 10 bases. The germline CDR1 and CDR2 sequences are MNHEY and SMNVEV (reference sequence). The CDR3 spans 15 residues. V trimming: 4 bases; J trimming: 4 bases; junction bases outside the gene matches: 6. The CDR3 region has the DNA TGTGCCAGCAGTTCGACAGGGGGCTCGGCAGAGACCCAGTACTTC. Translating it yields CASSSTGGSAETQYF.

This clonotype has more than one count but fewer than ten. This chain uses TRBV5-1 with TRBJ2-2; D is unresolved. The length of the CDR3 is 14 residues. V was pared by 7 bases and J by 1 base, with 11 bases between. Germline-derived CDR1 and CDR2 are SGHRS and YFSETQ. The CDR3: CASGGVVNTGELFF. The CDR3 DNA reads as TGCGCCAGCGGTGGGGTAGTGAACACCGGGGAGCTGTTTTTT.

This clonotype was recorded a few times. The chain links TRBV6-5 to TRBJ2-6, with D tentatively TRBD1 (6 bases). In germline, CDR1 is MNHEY, CDR2 SVGAGI. V lost 4 bases and J 0 bases, leaving 16 bases between the germline ends. There are 18 residues in the CDR3. The CDR3 reads CASSLFWGQSSGANVLTF. The CDR3 DNA reads TGTGCCAGCAGTTTATTCTGGGGACAAAGCTCTGGGGCCAACGTCCTGACTTTC.

The chain employs TRBV29-1 and TRBJ2-1; 12 bases are a match to TRBD2. Germline V gene data show CDR1 as SQVTM and CDR2 as ANQGSEA. This CDR3 is 17 amino acids long. Trimming took 2 bases from V and 5 from J; bases not matched to a gene: 10. The CDR3 is CSVELLAGGPQHNEQFF. DNA for the CDR3: TGCAGCGTTGAATTACTAGCGGGGGGCCCACAGCACAATGAGCAGTTCTTC.

DNA of the CDR3: TGTGCCAGCAGTTACTCGGATAGGGAGACCCAGTACTTC. Protein: CASSYSDRETQYF. The rearrangement joins TRBV6-8 to TRBJ2-5; D unresolved. Germline values: CDR1 MNHGY, CDR2 SAAAGT. The CDR3 totals 13 residues. V dropped 0 bases and J dropped 5 bases, with 7 bases sitting between them.

The V gene is TRBV28, the J gene TRBJ1-1, with D perhaps matching TRBD1 (5 bases). This CDR3 spans 14 amino acids. Germline V CDR1 and CDR2: MDHEN, SYDVKM. Trimming took off 4 bases at V and 6 bases at J, with 15 bases between the two ends. CDR3 DNA sequence: TGTGCCAGCAGTTCCCGGGCCGGACATGCTGAAGCTTTCTTT. Its translation is CASSSRAGHAEAFF.

The chain is built from TRBV7-9 and TRBJ2-6, with D tentatively TRBD1 (6 bases). Trimming took 4 bases from V and 2 from J, leaving 15 bases between them. The CDR3 is 17 residues long. Germline V lookup: CDR1 SEHNR, CDR2 FQNEAQ (reference sequence). The CDR3 sequence is CASSSLTGSTGANVLTF. Here the CDR3 DNA reads TGTGCCAGCAGCTCACTGACAGGTTCCACTGGGGCCAACGTCCTGACTTTC.

This clonotype showed up many times. J is TRBJ1-1 and V is TRBV6-2 or TRBV6-3; unclear D gene. The CDR3 totals 13 residues. V lost 10 bases and J 5 bases, leaving 17 bases between the germline ends. Germline CDR1 is MNHEY and CDR2 is SVGEGT. The CDR3 DNA follows: TGTGCCATTTCGACCGGGTCATGGACTGAAGCTTTCTTT. It is translated as CAISTGSWTEAFF.

This clonotype came up a few times. The CDR3 sequence: CASSHGQGANTEAFF. The CDR3 DNA is TGTGCCAGCAGCCACGGACAGGGAGCGAACACTGAAGCTTTCTTT. The gene calls are TRBV7-9 and TRBJ1-1; 8 bases are shared with TRBD1. V dropped 5 bases and J dropped 1; count of bases not matched to a gene: 6. Germline values: CDR1 SEHNR, CDR2 FQNEAQ (reference sequence). This CDR3 region has 15 residues.